The clone carrying this TCR beta chain was seen just once. Its antigen is still unknown. The sample belongs to a study of OX40 agonist ivuxolimab in advanced cancers. In the study overall: Three patients responded partially, comprising one with hepatocellular carcinoma and two with cutaneous melanoma. Whole-study results and caveats: Still undetermined is the antigen specificity of the expanded peripheral T cells.

The V gene's germline CDR1 is MNHEY and CDR2 SVGAGI. V was pared by 2 bases and J by 12 bases, with 0 bases of the junction left unmatched. The CDR3 is 11 amino acids. The data were produced by immunoSEQ multiplex PCR, yet TCRdb's version contains in-frame clones alone and is incomplete. This table has some 44,000 clones, around 80% appearing once. The specimen was CD4+ or CD8+ T cells sorted from blood, collected in a trial of the OX40 agonist ivuxolimab. The genes are TRBV6-5 and TRBJ1-4, with 7 bases identical to TRBD1. This clonotype was obtained from an adult with an advanced solid tumor such as melanoma, head and neck, liver or kidney cancer. The CDR3 sequence is CASSYQGELFF. The DNA for the CDR3 is TGTGCCAGCAGTTACCAGGGGGAACTGTTTTTT.